This entry lists 32 T cell receptor beta chains sequenced from one sample in a study of shared clonotypes between healthy human individuals. Assay: immunoSEQ multiplex PCR; the TCRdb copy retains only in-frame clones and omits some. This sample has hundreds of thousands of clones, with roughly 95% found just once. In the naive CD8 group, cells lacked CD45RO and were positively selected for CCR7, so terminally differentiated effector memory CD45RA+ cells were left out. The sample comprised naive CD8+ T cells sorted from blood. The receptors were gathered from a woman in her 30s in good health.

This sequence joins TRBV2 and TRBJ2-4; D uncertain. The CDR3 covers 14 residues. Germline CDR1 reads SNHLY; CDR2 reads FYNNEI. Trimming stripped 3 bases from V and 1 base from J, with 7 bases between. The CDR3 DNA is TGTGCCAGCAGTGATCGCAAGGCCAAAAACATTCAGTACTTC. It codes for CASSDRKAKNIQYF.

V usage is TRBV5-8 and J usage is TRBJ2-7, with TRBD1 matching over 7 bases. V gave up 2 bases and J gave up 4 bases; unmatched junction bases: 3. The CDR3 is 13 amino acids. Germline loops: CDR1 SGHTS, CDR2 YDEGEE. CDR3 sequence: CASSLEQGYEQYF. The CDR3, as DNA: TGTGCCAGCAGCTTAGAACAGGGGTACGAGCAGTACTTC.

CDR3 coding DNA: TGCGCCAGCAGCCCTTGGGGAAGCGGGAGCGGAAACATTCAGTACTTC. Translating it yields CASSPWGSGSGNIQYF. The chain has TRBV5-1 and TRBJ2-4; 8 nucleotides agree with TRBD2. The length of the CDR3 is 16 residues. The trim removed 4 bases at V and 6 bases at J, leaving 12 bases unmatched. Germline V CDR1 and CDR2: SGHRS, YFSETQ.

The V call is TRBV30, the J call TRBJ2-7, with TRBD2 identical over 8 bases. The CDR3 is 14 amino acids. Germline lookup yields CDR1 GTSNPN and CDR2 SVGIG (reference sequence). J gave up 3 bases and V 3 bases, and 7 bases lay outside the gene matches. CDR3 in amino acids: CAWSASGSYYEQYF. CDR3 sequence (DNA): TGTGCCTGGAGCGCCAGCGGGAGTTACTACGAGCAGTACTTC.

This chain uses TRBV6-1 with TRBJ2-5; D call uncertain. Trimming removed 3 bases at V and 2 bases at J, with 10 bases between. CDR1 and CDR2 from the germline V gene are MNHNS and SASEGT. CDR3 length equals 14 residues. CDR3 sequence: CASSDGAYQETQYF. Here the CDR3 DNA reads TGTGCCAGCAGTGACGGAGCTTATCAAGAGACCCAGTACTTC.

The gene calls are TRBV15 and TRBJ1-2; D possibly corresponds to TRBD1 (6 bases). The length of the CDR3 is 17 residues. CDR1 and CDR2 from the germline V gene are LNHNV and YYDKDF (reference sequence). Trimming left V 0 bases short and J 2 bases short, with 16 bases between. The chain's CDR3 is CATSRDGVQGPNYGYTF. The CDR3 DNA follows: TGTGCCACCAGCAGAGATGGAGTGCAGGGGCCAAACTATGGCTACACCTTC.

The DNA of the CDR3 is TGTGCCATCAAAACTAGTAACAATGAGCAGTTCTTC. This codes for CAIKTSNNEQFF. The V and J genes are TRBV10-3 and TRBJ2-1, with D possibly matching TRBD2 (5 bases). The germline V gene encodes CDR1 ENHRY and CDR2 SYGVKD. V lost 7 bases to trimming and J lost 5 bases, with 9 bases between them. CDR3 length: 12 amino acids.

The CDR3 protein is CASSHRPGQGPVNEKLFF. As DNA, the CDR3 is TGCGCCAGCAGCCACCGTCCGGGACAGGGCCCCGTTAATGAAAAACTGTTTTTT. The V call is TRBV4-1, the J call TRBJ1-4, with 9 nucleotides matching TRBD1. Losses at the gene ends were 3 bases for V and 4 bases for J; bases not matched to a gene: 12. The CDR3 contains 18 residues. The germline CDR1 and CDR2 sequences are MGHRA and YSYEKL.

The gene calls are TRBV19 and TRBJ2-2, with TRBD2 matching over 8 bases. This CDR3 is 15 amino acids long. V lost 8 bases, J lost 0 bases, and 5 bases stayed unmatched. CDR1 and CDR2 (germline): LNHDA, SQIVND (reference sequence). CDR3 nucleotide sequence: TGTGCCAGTTGGAGCGGGAGCCCGAACACCGGGGAGCTGTTTTTT. Protein: CASWSGSPNTGELFF.

This clone was recorded only once. This chain joins TRBV2 and TRBJ2-7, with 11 bases identical to TRBD2. V lost 6 bases to trimming and J lost 1 base; unmatched junction nucleotides: 14. The germline CDR1 and CDR2 sequences are SNHLY and FYNNEI. The CDR3 sequence is 18 residues long. CDR3 region: CASSTGLAVTRTSYEQYF. CDR3 sequence (DNA): TGTGCCAGCAGCACGGGACTAGCGGTAACCCGAACTTCCTACGAGCAGTACTTC.

V gene TRBV29-1 combines with J gene TRBJ1-1, with no clear D. Germline loops: CDR1 SQVTM, CDR2 ANQGSEA. The CDR3 runs to 10 residues. V lost 4 bases and J lost 1, with 1 base in between. The CDR3 region is CSVGNTEAFF. In nucleotides, the CDR3 is TGCAGCGTTGGGAACACTGAAGCTTTCTTT.

V is TRBV27 and J is TRBJ2-7; D is possibly TRBD2 (6 bases). Trimming left V 6 bases short and J 3 bases short, with 18 bases between. This CDR3 spans 15 amino acids. Germline CDR1 is MNHEY and CDR2 is SMNVEV (reference sequence). This CDR3 is CASSLGGGSFYEQYF. In nucleotides, the CDR3 is TGTGCCAGCAGCCTTGGGGGAGGTTCCTTCTACGAGCAGTACTTC.

As to this clone: The sample carries other DNA sequences with the same CDR3. The chain has TRBV27 and TRBJ2-3, with 14 bases lining up with TRBD2. Germline assignment: CDR1 MNHEY and CDR2 SMNVEV (reference sequence). V was clipped by 6 bases and J by 5 bases; unmatched bases: 4. The length of the CDR3 is 15 residues. The CDR3: CASSLGTSGRDTQYF. CDR3 sequence (DNA): TGTGCCAGCAGCCTCGGGACTAGCGGGAGAGATACGCAGTATTTT.

The table lists this clone with a count of one. V is TRBV9 and J is TRBJ1-3; TRBD1 matches 9 bases. Germline V lookup: CDR1 SGDLS, CDR2 YYNGEE. The V segment lost 0 bases and the J segment 4 bases; nucleotides outside the gene matches: 2. This CDR3 has 15 amino acids. CDR3 sequence reads: CASSVDRGLGNTIYF. The CDR3 DNA is TGTGCCAGCAGCGTAGACAGGGGGCTCGGAAACACCATATATTTT.

The gene calls are TRBV27 and TRBJ2-5; 7 positions match TRBD2. With 5 bases clipped from V and 7 bases from J, the junction kept 10 bases outside the gene matches. Germline lookup yields CDR1 MNHEY and CDR2 SMNVEV (reference sequence). The length of the CDR3 is 14 residues. CDR3 DNA sequence: TGTGCCAGCAGTCCAGTCACATCGGGGGGGACCCAGTACTTC. Protein product: CASSPVTSGGTQYF.

J is TRBJ1-1 and V is TRBV7-2; 11 bases match TRBD1. This CDR3 is built from 15 residues. Per germline, CDR1 SGHTA and CDR2 FQGNSA. V shed 4 bases, J shed 4 bases, and the junction held 5 bases outside the gene matches. CDR3 amino acids: CASSSPGQGGTEAFF. In DNA form, the CDR3 reads TGTGCCAGCAGCTCACCGGGACAGGGGGGCACTGAAGCTTTCTTT.

Comment on this clone: One end of the junction does not line up with germline, which may come from a read error. J is TRBJ2-1 and V is TRBV19; D is undetermined. In germline, CDR1 is LNHDA, CDR2 SQIVND (reference sequence). The CDR3 is made up of 14 amino acids. CDR3 amino acids: CASRRPGRYSEQFF. CDR3 bases: TGTGCCAGTAGACGACCTGGACGATACAGTGAGCAGTTCTTC. The full variable domain, rest sourced from reference TRBV19 and TRBJ2-1, is DGGITQSPKYLFRKEGQNVTLSCEQNLNHDAMYWYRQDPGQGLRLIYYSQIVNDFQKGDIAEGYSVSREKKESFPLTVTSAQKNPTAFYLCASRRPGRYSEQFFGPGTRLTVL.

The chain carries TRBV30 and TRBJ2-5, with D hard to call. The J call may be wrong; the DNA end is better matched by TRBJ2-7. Germline V lookup: CDR1 GTSNPN, CDR2 SVGIG (reference sequence). This CDR3 has 12 amino acids. For the CDR3, the DNA is TGTGCCTGGAGTTGGGCCTCCTACGAGCAGTACTTC. The encoded protein is CAWSWASYEQYF.

The chain combines TRBV2 with TRBJ2-1; 7 positions match TRBD2. The CDR3 covers 14 residues. The germline gives CDR1 SNHLY, CDR2 FYNNEI. V shed 1 base, J shed 9 bases, and the junction held 6 bases outside the gene matches. The CDR3 DNA is TGTGCCAGCAGTGAAGGCGGGAGTAAGGGTGAGCAGTTCTTC. Translating gives CASSEGGSKGEQFF. Full variable domain (rest looked up from reference TRBV2 and TRBJ2-1): EPEVTQTPSHQVTQMGQEVILRCVPISNHLYFYWYRQILGQKVEFLVSFYNNEISEKSEIFDDQFSVERPDGSNFTLKIRSTKLEDSAMYFCASSEGGSKGEQFFGPGTRLTVL.

The chain carries TRBV6-5 and TRBJ2-1; 8 nucleotides match TRBD2. The CDR3 extends over 16 amino acids. The germline CDR1 and CDR2 sequences are MNHEY and SVGAGI. Trimming removed 0 bases from V and 5 bases from J; junction bases left unmatched: 6. CDR3 sequence (DNA): TGTGCCAGCAGTTACTCGTTGCTAGCGGGTCACAATGAGCAGTTCTTC. The encoded protein is CASSYSLLAGHNEQFF.

J is TRBJ2-7 and V is TRBV29-1; D is tentatively TRBD1 or TRBD2 (5 bases each). Deletions cut 6 bases from V and 1 base from J, with 13 bases between. This CDR3 is 13 amino acids long. Germline CDR1 and CDR2: SQVTM and ANQGSEA. The CDR3 region has the DNA TGCAGCGTCGGGACGGACCGTTCCTACGAGCAGTACTTC. Translating it yields CSVGTDRSYEQYF.

CDR3 residues: CASSFYITGTYEQYF. Here the CDR3 DNA reads TGCGCCAGCAGCTTCTATATTACAGGGACTTACGAGCAGTACTTC. The chain has TRBV5-1 and TRBJ2-7, with D perhaps given as TRBD1 or TRBD2 (6 bases each). Germline CDR1 and CDR2: SGHRS and YFSETQ. Trimming removed 2 bases at V and 4 bases at J, with 16 bases between. The CDR3 spans 15 residues.

The V call is TRBV28, the J call TRBJ1-2; weak D call: TRBD1 (5 bases). Germline CDR1 MDHEN, CDR2 SYDVKM. This CDR3 contains 15 residues. V was cut by 3 bases and J by 2 bases, with 13 bases left in between. The CDR3 region has the DNA TGTGCCAGCAGTTTCCGGGCAGGGATAAACTATGGCTACACCTTC. Protein product: CASSFRAGINYGYTF.

This clone showed up just once. This chain links TRBV23-1 with TRBJ1-5; TRBD1 might be the D (5 bases). TRBV23-1 falls under the ORF class, with uncertain function. The CDR3 is 15 residues long. V lost 3 bases and J lost 4, with 13 bases in between. CDR3 in amino acids: CASSQPETVNQPQHF. Written as DNA, the CDR3 is TGCGCCAGCAGTCAGCCGGAGACAGTTAATCAGCCCCAGCATTTT.

The CDR3, as DNA: TGTGCCAGCCGCCGACAGGGGCTTATAGATACGCAGTATTTT. Its protein product is CASRRQGLIDTQYF. The chain uses TRBV7-8 and TRBJ2-3; 8 nucleotides align to TRBD1. Germline V gives CDR1 SGHVS, CDR2 FQNEAQ. V trimming: 8 bases; J trimming: 5 bases; junction bases outside the gene matches: 9. The CDR3 sequence is 14 residues long.

The chain is built from TRBV7-9 and TRBJ2-1; D call uncertain. Trimming removed 1 base from V and 6 bases from J, with 7 bases in between. CDR3 length: 13 residues. Germline V CDR1 and CDR2: SEHNR, FQNEAQ (reference sequence). The CDR3 sequence is CASSLVVSNEQFF. CDR3 nucleotides: TGTGCCAGCAGCTTAGTAGTATCCAATGAGCAGTTCTTC.

This chain links TRBV7-6 with TRBJ2-2; 13 positions match TRBD2. This CDR3 region has 16 residues. Germline lookup yields CDR1 SGHVS and CDR2 FNYEAQ. The junction had 7 bases not matched to a gene; V was cut back by 5 bases and J by 7 bases. The CDR3 DNA sequence: TGTGCCAGCAGCCTTGGGACTAGCGGGAACGTCGGGGAGCTGTTTTTT. Amino acid sequence: CASSLGTSGNVGELFF.

The CDR3 loop is CASSHGQSYEQYF. The CDR3 nucleotides read TGTGCCAGCAGCCATGGACAGTCCTACGAGCAGTACTTC. The genes are TRBV6-5 and TRBJ2-5; D is perhaps TRBD1 (6 bases). The end of the DNA fits TRBJ2-7 better, so the J call may be wrong. The CDR3 covers 13 residues. Per germline, CDR1 MNHEY and CDR2 SVGAGI.

The rearrangement links TRBV2 to TRBJ2-1; weak D call: TRBD2 (6 bases). The CDR3 is 13 residues long. V was cut by 10 bases and J by 6 bases, with 16 bases left in between. Looked up from germline, CDR1 is SNHLY and CDR2 is FYNNEI. In nucleotides, the CDR3 is TGTGCCACCGAGGAGGGCCTATTCAATGAGCAGTTCTTC. This sequence encodes CATEEGLFNEQFF.

The gene calls are TRBV7-8 and TRBJ2-7; unclear D gene. CDR3 length: 14 amino acids. The germline V gene has CDR1 SGHVS and CDR2 FQNEAQ. The ends were cut back, 3 bases at V and 2 bases at J, with 11 bases in the middle. CDR3 in DNA: TGTGCCAGCAGCTTTGGAATACGTACCTACGAGCAGTACTTC. This sequence encodes CASSFGIRTYEQYF.

V and J are TRBV7-8 and TRBJ2-2; D remains unclear. V was pared by 5 bases and J by 3 bases, with 13 bases between. The CDR3 consists of 15 residues. CDR1 and CDR2 from the germline V gene are SGHVS and FQNEAQ. CDR3: CASSPYSLDTGELFF. CDR3 bases: TGTGCCAGCAGCCCGTACTCGTTGGACACCGGGGAGCTGTTTTTT.

The chain is built from TRBV4-1 and TRBJ2-7; either TRBD1 or TRBD2 may fit D (5 bases each). Germline CDR1 and CDR2: MGHRA and YSYEKL. The CDR3 runs 15 residues. Trimming cost V 7 bases and J 0 bases, with 16 bases left between them. The CDR3 loop is CASTPNPGSSYEQYF. Here the CDR3 DNA reads TGCGCCAGCACGCCAAATCCAGGGAGCTCCTACGAGCAGTACTTC.